Listed below are T cell receptor beta chains from one sample, sequenced in a study of chemoradiotherapy in HPV16-positive cancers. Libraries were prepared by immunoSEQ multiplex PCR; TCRdb keeps only in-frame clonotypes and omits some of them. The data contain 2,000 or so clones, 70% to 90% of them singletons. Here the sequenced sample was tumor tissue, taken from a patient who underwent chemoradiotherapy. The receptors derive from a human donor with HPV-associated anogenital cancer. Both conserved end residues are part of each CDR3. Fields, in order: CDR3 length, J gene, D gene, clone size, V gene, CDR3 DNA, CDR3 protein. A D gene is named only where the DNA matches it firmly. Part of the rows lack a size; the others show once, few, many or a class for expanded clones.

15 TRBJ2-7 . . TRBV4-1 TGCGCCAGCAGCTACGACAGGCAAGGGAGCTACGAGCAGTACTTC CASSYDRQGSYEQYF
13 TRBJ2-5 . . TRBV30 TGTGCCTGGAGTCGCCGGAGAGCTGAGACCCAGTACTTC CAWSRRRAETQYF
14 TRBJ1-1 TRBD1 few TRBV5-1 TGCGCCAGCAGCTTGAGGGGACAGGGCACTGAAGCTTTCTTT CASSLRGQGTEAFF
14 TRBJ1-1 . . TRBV2 TGTGCCAGCAGTGAAGCGACGGACAACACTGAAGCTTTCTTT CASSEATDNTEAFF
18 TRBJ1-5 . . TRBV12-2 TGTGCAAGTCGCTTATGGGCATCGCGGGGGCGGAGGAATCAGCCCCAGCATTTT CASRLWASRGRRNQPQHF
14 TRBJ2-2 . . TRBV6-4 TGTGCCAGCAGTGAAGGCTGGAACACCGGGGAGCTGTTTTTT CASSEGWNTGELFF
15 TRBJ1-2 . few TRBV9 TGTGCCAGCAGCGGAAGGGCGGGGGGGCGCCCTGGCTACACCTTC CASSGRAGGRPGYTF
13 TRBJ1-3 . . TRBV6-5 TGTGCCAGCAGTGCTGGGGGACGAAACACCATATATTTT CASSAGGRNTIYF
15 TRBJ2-3 TRBD2 . TRBV6-1 TGTGCCAGCAGTGGACTAGCGGGAGGGCCAGATACGCAGTATTTT CASSGLAGGPDTQYF
14 TRBJ2-7 TRBD2 . TRBV11-2 TGTGCCAGCACCATAGGACTAGCGGGAGCTGAGCAGTACTTC CASTIGLAGAEQYF
14 TRBJ1-5 . . TRBV30 TGTGCCTGGAGTGTTTCTTCCGGGAGTCAGCCCCAGCATTTT CAWSVSSGSQPQHF
14 TRBJ1-1 TRBD1 . TRBV29-1 TGCAGCGCTTGGGGGACAGGGCTGAACACTGAAGCTTTCTTT CSAWGTGLNTEAFF
15 TRBJ1-4 . . TRBV5-1 TGCGCCAGCAGCTTAACCGGAACAACTAATGAAAAACTGTTTTTT CASSLTGTTNEKLFF
12 TRBJ2-7 . . TRBV7-2 TGTGCCAGCAGCTTATCAGGGTTCGAGCAGTACTTC CASSLSGFEQYF
14 TRBJ2-7 TRBD2 few TRBV7-2 TGTGCCAGCAGCTTAGTGGCGGGAGCCCACGAGCAGTACTTC CASSLVAGAHEQYF
14 TRBJ1-5 . . TRBV28 TGTGCCAGCAGTCTACAATTCGTCCGTGGACCCCAGCATTTT CASSLQFVRGPQHF
15 TRBJ1-2 TRBD1 . TRBV19 TGTGCCAGTAGTCCGACAGGGGGGGATGCTTATGGCTACACCTTC CASSPTGGDAYGYTF
14 TRBJ2-1 TRBD2 . TRBV5-6 TGTGCCAGCAGCCTGACTAGCGGTTACAATGAGCAGTTCTTC CASSLTSGYNEQFF
14 TRBJ2-1 . . TRBV27 TGTGCCAGCATGGGGACCTCCTCCTACAATGAGCAGTTCTTC CASMGTSSYNEQFF
16 TRBJ2-3 . . TRBV2 TGTGCCAGCGCCGAATGGGCTAGCTCTAGCACAGATACGCAGTATTTT CASAEWASSSTDTQYF
15 TRBJ2-3 . . TRBV7-9 TGTGCCAGCAGCTTAGACCTGACTAGGATAGATACGCAGTATTTT CASSLDLTRIDTQYF
14 TRBJ2-1 . . TRBV10-3 TGTGCCATCAGTGAGTCGAGCAGGGTCAATGAGCAGTTCTTC CAISESSRVNEQFF
14 TRBJ2-2 . . TRBV6-1 TGTGCCAGCAGCGACCGGGACCTCGGTGGGGAGCTGTTTTTT CASSDRDLGGELFF
14 TRBJ2-1 . . TRBV5-1 TGCGCCAGCAGCTTGGGTGGAAAGGGCAATGAGCAGTTCTTC CASSLGGKGNEQFF
17 TRBJ2-1 TRBD2 few TRBV7-6 TGTGCCAGCAGCTTAGAAAAGGCTAGCGGGCGAAACAATGAGCAGTTCTTC CASSLEKASGRNNEQFF
15 TRBJ1-1 . . TRBV6-5 TGTGCCAGCAGCCCCGGGGCAGAGATCAACACTGAAGCTTTCTTT CASSPGAEINTEAFF
17 TRBJ1-2 TRBD1 . TRBV5-6 TGTGCCAGCAGCCTGGGGACAGGGGGCGTCACTAACTATGGCTACACCTTC CASSLGTGGVTNYGYTF
13 TRBJ1-1 . . TRBV10-3 TGTGCCATCAGTACAGGGCCGAACACTGAAGCTTTCTTT CAISTGPNTEAFF
14 TRBJ2-2 TRBD2 . TRBV7-7 TGTGCTAGCAGCTCGGGACTAGCGTCCGGGGAGCTGTTTTTT CASSSGLASGELFF
14 TRBJ2-3 . . TRBV5-1 TGCGCCAGCAGCTTGGCCCAGAACACAGATACGCAGTATTTT CASSLAQNTDTQYF
13 TRBJ2-5 . . TRBV19 TGTGCCAGTAGTACCAGCTCCCAAGAGACCCAGTACTTC CASSTSSQETQYF
15 TRBJ1-3 . . TRBV5-4 TGTGCCAGCAGCATTCGGACGAGCTCTGGAAACACCATATATTTT CASSIRTSSGNTIYF
16 TRBJ2-1 TRBD2 . TRBV10-3 TGTGCCATCAGTTCGACTAGCGGGAGGTCCTTCAATGAGCAGTTCTTC CAISSTSGRSFNEQFF
13 TRBJ1-1 . . TRBV6-6 TGTGCCAGCAGTTCGGGGGCGCGGACTGAAGCTTTCTTT CASSSGARTEAFF
14 TRBJ1-2 TRBD1 . TRBV28 TGTGCCAGCAGTGAGCTCAGGGGGATTAATGGCTACACCTTC CASSELRGINGYTF
15 TRBJ2-1 TRBD2 once TRBV29-1 TGCAGCGTCAAGACTAGCGGGGAAATATACAATGAGCAGTTCTTC CSVKTSGEIYNEQFF
16 TRBJ2-2 . . TRBV11-2 TGTGCCAGCAGCTTAGGGGTGGCAGGGTGGCCCGGGGAGCTGTTTTTT CASSLGVAGWPGELFF
15 TRBJ2-5 . . TRBV7-8 TGTGCCAGCAGCTTAGGGACGGGTCGCCAAGAGACCCAGTACTTC CASSLGTGRQETQYF
14 TRBJ2-6 . . TRBV19 TGTGCCAGTGCTGAGGGAACTGGGGCCAACGTCCTGACTTTC CASAEGTGANVLTF
13 TRBJ2-1 . . TRBV7-9 TGTGCCAGCAGCTTACGACCGTTCAATGAGCAGTTCTTC CASSLRPFNEQFF
15 TRBJ2-5 . few TRBV5-1 TGCGCCAGCAGCTTGGATCGCGGGGATGGGGAGACCCAGTACTTC CASSLDRGDGETQYF
14 TRBJ2-1 . . TRBV5-1 TGCGCCAGCAGCTCCGGACTGGACTACAATGAGCAGTTCTTC CASSSGLDYNEQFF
15 TRBJ1-3 TRBD1 . TRBV6-1 TGTGCCAGCAGTGTCCTCGACAGGGCTGGAAACACCATATATTTT CASSVLDRAGNTIYF
13 TRBJ1-2 TRBD1 . TRBV7-2 TGTGCCAGCAGTTCCGACAGGGCTGATGGCTACACCTTC CASSSDRADGYTF
13 TRBJ1-1 TRBD1 . TRBV9 TGTGCCAGCAGCGGATACAGGGGGACTGAAGCTTTCTTT CASSGYRGTEAFF
15 TRBJ2-7 TRBD2 . TRBV6-1 TGTGCCAGCAGTGAATTGGTGGGAGGGCCGGACGAGCAGTACTTC CASSELVGGPDEQYF
19 TRBJ2-1 TRBD2 once TRBV7-6 TGTGCCAGCAGCTTAGATGGCACCTCCGGGACTAGCGGGAGGCATGAGCAGTTCTTC CASSLDGTSGTSGRHEQFF
14 TRBJ2-4 TRBD1 once TRBV4-2 TGTGCCAGCAGCCTGACAGGGGCTGGGAACATTCAGTACTTC CASSLTGAGNIQYF
12 TRBJ2-7 . once TRBV29-1 TGCAGCGTTGTACAGGGTGTATACGAGCAGTACTTC CSVVQGVYEQYF
15 TRBJ1-5 TRBD1 . TRBV4-1 TGCGCCAGCAGCCGGACGACAGGGGGTAATCAGCCCCAGCATTTT CASSRTTGGNQPQHF